This TCR beta chain was obtained from a study of PD-1 blockade in classical Hodgkin lymphoma. At the level of the study: Nivolumab was administered to patients intravenously at 3 mg/kg every 2 weeks.

TCRdb's table, derived via immunoSEQ multiplex PCR, lists solely in-frame clones and lacks some. Here the sample spans about 90,000 clones, 90% being singletons. V dropped 4 bases and J dropped 3; count of bases not matched to a gene: 3. This CDR3 has 15 amino acids. CDR1 is LGHNA, CDR2 YSLEER, per germline. The time point: cycle 4 day 1 (C4D1), after 6 weeks of nivolumab. Every patient had relapsed following autologous stem cell transplantation, and cohorts differed in brentuximab vedotin exposure. Best responses were complete response, partial response or progressive disease. The TCR originated in a human donor with classical Hodgkin lymphoma. Specimen: peripheral blood mononuclear cells (PBMCs), collected before the fourth cycle of nivolumab. The chain carries TRBV4-3 and TRBJ2-3; 11 bases are a match to TRBD2. The CDR3 here is CASSPGLADTDTQYF. CDR3 DNA: TGCGCCAGCAGCCCGGGACTAGCGGATACAGATACGCAGTATTTT.